This T cell receptor beta chain was captured by sequencing in a study of shared clonotypes between healthy human individuals. Profiled with immunoSEQ multiplex PCR; TCRdb holds only in-frame clones, not every one. The repertoire holds about 590,000 clones, with 95% to 96% as singletons. Germline loops: CDR1 MNHNS, CDR2 SASEGT. CDR3 length: 13 residues. Germline trimming cut 6 bases from V and 7 bases from J; bases unmatched to any gene: 5. Naive CD8 cells lacked CD45RO, underwent positive selection for CCR7 and left out terminally differentiated effector memory CD45RA+ cells. All donors qualified as healthy HIV-negative adults and had experienced no recent acute infections or vaccinations.

The source of this sequence is a woman aged 25-40 years in good health. The sample taken for sequencing was naive CD8+ T cells sorted from blood. The rearrangement joins TRBV6-1 to TRBJ2-1, with 8 bases fitting TRBD2. DNA of the CDR3: TGTGCCAGCAGAAGCGGGAGTGAGAATGAGCAGTTCTTC. It is translated as CASRSGSENEQFF.